This T cell receptor (beta chain) emerged from a study of blood T cell repertoires in COVID-19. Study background: T cells, B-cell-depleted T cells, or PBMCs provided the cDNA or gDNA that served as material.

Germline-derived CDR1 and CDR2 are WSHSY and SAAADI. V was clipped by 4 bases and J by 6 bases; unmatched bases: 4. CDR3 length: 14 residues. In the original workflow: Estimation of nucleated cell counts relied on the amplification of reference gene primers. Generated by immunoSEQ multiplex PCR, the TCRdb table keeps only in-frame clones and is missing some. V and J calls plus clone size are reproduced from that table; the DNA served to infer D and trimming. The data show under 300,000 clones, about 85% seen once. This clonotype originated in a man younger than 40 who had recovered from COVID-19. This chain connects TRBV10-2 to TRBJ1-4; 8 bases are shared with TRBD1. The sample taken for sequencing was peripheral blood. The CDR3: CASSGTGQDEKLFF. The CDR3 coding sequence is TGCGCCAGCAGTGGAACGGGACAGGATGAAAAACTGTTTTTT.